The 10 T cell receptor beta chains in this list originate from one sample, sequenced in a study of cytomegalovirus exposure and HLA in healthy donors. This PCR relied on a set of 60 Vbeta primers and 13 Jbeta primers. Method: immunoSEQ multiplex PCR; TCRdb's copy keeps in-frame clones and lacks some. The sample has approximately 140,000 clones, 82% seen once. The specimen was PBMCs. The receptor set was obtained from a male donor in good health and CMV-seronegative.

The gene calls are TRBV18 and TRBJ1-4; D is uncertain. The CDR3 totals 15 residues. From germline, CDR1 is KGHSH and CDR2 LQKENI. V dropped 3 bases and J dropped 3 bases, with 11 bases sitting between them. CDR3 in DNA: TGTGCCAGCTCACCTGTGCCGGGAGCTAATGAAAAACTGTTTTTT. Translating it yields CASSPVPGANEKLFF.

A single count supports this clone. This chain connects TRBV7-2 to TRBJ2-3; possibly TRBD1 for D (6 bases). The CDR3 runs to 13 residues. V lost 11 bases and J 4 bases, leaving 16 bases between the germline ends. Looked up from germline, CDR1 is SGHTA and CDR2 is FQGNSA. CDR3 sequence (DNA): TGTGCCTGCGCCGGGACACGCCCAGATACGCAGTATTTT. Protein: CACAGTRPDTQYF.

V is TRBV19 and J is TRBJ1-1; TRBD1 is a possible D gene (5 bases). This CDR3 is built from 12 residues. The germline gives CDR1 LNHDA, CDR2 SQIVND (reference sequence). Trimming removed 5 bases from V and 11 bases from J, with 15 bases in between. The CDR3 reads CASSFGGGEAFF. In nucleotides, the CDR3 is TGTGCCAGTAGTTTCGGGGGAGGAGAGGCTTTCTTT.

The genes are TRBV28 and TRBJ2-1; 12 bases are shared with TRBD2. The CDR3 has 16 amino acids. Germline V gene lookup returns CDR1 MDHEN and CDR2 SYDVKM. V was pared by 8 bases and J by 4 bases, with 9 bases of the junction left unmatched. This CDR3 is CASQTTLAGGYNEQFF. Here the CDR3 DNA reads TGTGCCAGCCAAACTACACTAGCGGGGGGTTACAATGAGCAGTTCTTC. Combining the CDR3 with reference TRBV28 and TRBJ2-1 gives the whole variable domain DVKVTQSSRYLVKRTGEKVFLECVQDMDHENMFWYRQDPGLGLRLIYFSYDVKMKEKGDIPEGYSVSREKKERFSLILESASTNQTSMYLCASQTTLAGGYNEQFFGPGTRLTVL.

The rearrangement links TRBV28 to TRBJ1-5, with 7 positions matching TRBD1. The ends lost 6 bases at V and 1 base at J; junction bases unmatched: 6. CDR1 and CDR2 (germline): MDHEN, SYDVKM. The CDR3 loop spans 15 amino acids. The CDR3 DNA sequence: TGTGCCAGCAGGACAGGGTATCAGAGCAATCAGCCCCAGCATTTT. This encodes CASRTGYQSNQPQHF. Together with reference TRBV28 and TRBJ1-5, the CDR3 gives the full variable domain: DVKVTQSSRYLVKRTGEKVFLECVQDMDHENMFWYRQDPGLGLRLIYFSYDVKMKEKGDIPEGYSVSREKKERFSLILESASTNQTSMYLCASRTGYQSNQPQHFGDGTRLSIL.

The chain carries TRBV6-5 and TRBJ1-2; weak D call: TRBD1 (5 bases). Per germline, CDR1 MNHEY and CDR2 SVGAGI. Trimming removed 2 bases from V and 6 bases from J, with 13 bases in between. This CDR3 is 14 amino acids long. In DNA, the CDR3 is TGTGCCAGCAGTTACGGACTGCCGGGGGATGGCTACACCTTC. It codes for CASSYGLPGDGYTF.

The chain carries TRBV7-9 and TRBJ2-1, with 7 bases fitting TRBD2. The CDR3 is made up of 16 amino acids. The trim removed 2 bases at V and 9 bases at J, leaving 13 bases unmatched. Germline CDR1 and CDR2: SEHNR and FQNEAQ (reference sequence). The CDR3 DNA sequence: TGTGCCAGCAGCTTATATACGGGAGGAGCAACAATTGAGCAGTTCTTC. Encoded protein: CASSLYTGGATIEQFF.

V is TRBV9 and J is TRBJ2-1; 8 positions match TRBD2. The CDR3 loop spans 15 amino acids. Germline values: CDR1 SGDLS, CDR2 YYNGEE. V trimming: 0 bases; J trimming: 5 bases; junction bases outside the gene matches: 4. In DNA form, the CDR3 reads TGTGCCAGCAGCGTAGGCGCGGGAGGCAACAATGAGCAGTTCTTC. It encodes CASSVGAGGNNEQFF.

This chain uses TRBV4-2 with TRBJ1-1; D gene unclear. Germline V gives CDR1 LGHNA, CDR2 YNFKEQ. The V end lost 8 bases, the J end lost 2 bases, and 12 bases lay between the germline ends. This CDR3 spans 13 amino acids. CDR3 sequence (DNA): TGTGCCAGCCTGAGCCGGGATAACACTGAAGCTTTCTTT. Residues: CASLSRDNTEAFF.

This clone turned up a few times. V usage is TRBV29-1 and J usage is TRBJ1-2, with D possibly being TRBD1 (5 bases). CDR1 and CDR2 (germline): SQVTM, ANQGSEA. V lost 4 bases and J lost 0, with 12 bases in between. This CDR3 has 14 residues. DNA for the CDR3: TGCAGCGTTGCCCCCCGGACACCTAACTATGGCTACACCTTC. The encoded protein is CSVAPRTPNYGYTF.